This TCR beta chain was sequenced for a study of breast tumors, draining lymph nodes, adjacent tissues. The CDR3 is 15 residues long. CDR1 is SGHRS and CDR2 is YFSETQ in the germline V gene. Trimming shortened V by 5 bases and J by 3 bases, and 16 bases separated the two germline ends. Study observations and caveats: Tumor T cell lymph node origin was a supported hypothesis, not proven.

TCRdb reprocessed the multiplex PCR reads with MiXCR, giving one entry per CDR3 protein. Of around 110,000 distinct CDR3 sequences listed, less than 40% are singletons. Breast cancer patients provided tissue from their axillary draining lymph nodes. This clonotype was detected many times. Its antigen remains unknown. The sequenced sample consisted of axillary lymph node tissue. The TCR was taken from a female donor with breast cancer. Some clones in this sample may be carry-over from other donors' samples. The chain couples TRBV5-1 to TRBJ2-3; TRBD1 might be the D (8 bases). For the CDR3, the DNA is TGCGCCAGCAGTCTTTCACAGGGGGGGACAGATACGCAGTATTTT. Translated: CASSLSQGGTDTQYF.